The rows below give T cell receptor beta chains drawn from one sample of a study of vaccination effects on CD4 cells after COVID-19. No antigen has been assigned to these receptors. Sequencing used immunoSEQ multiplex PCR; TCRdb keeps in-frame clones, though not all of them. The sample holds around 70,000 clones, approximately 71% seen once. The sample in question was CD4+ T cells from PBMCs cultured without peptide, obtained before COVID-19 vaccination. Receptors originate from a human donor who received a COVID-19 vaccine. CDR3s include the opening cysteine and the closing phenylalanine or tryptophan. A D gene is named only where the DNA matches it firmly. Only part of the rows carry a size: once, few, many, or a class if the clone is expanded.

clone_size j_call v_call d_call cdr3_aa cdr3_nt
NA TRBJ2-3 TRBV28 TRBD2 CASSQSGGGRYGTDTQYF TGTGCCAGCAGTCAAAGCGGGGGGGGCCGTTACGGCACAGATACGCAGTATTTT
NA TRBJ2-2 TRBV24-1 TRBD2 CATGGLGGQGDTGELFF TGTGCCACCGGCGGTTTGGGAGGGCAAGGGGACACCGGGGAGCTGTTTTTT
NA TRBJ1-3 TRBV6-5 NA CAIQDSKAGNTIYF TGTGCCATCCAAGACAGCAAGGCTGGAAACACCATATATTTT
NA TRBJ1-5 TRBV4-2 NA CASSQDKGYQPQHF TGTGCCAGCAGCCAAGATAAGGGGTATCAGCCCCAGCATTTT
NA TRBJ1-2 TRBV25-1 TRBD1 CASSEYPDRGRGYTF TGTGCCAGCAGTGAATACCCGGACAGGGGGCGCGGCTACACCTTC
NA TRBJ1-2 TRBV7-9 NA CASTLGGGHYGYTF TGTGCCAGCACCCTCGGTGGGGGACACTATGGCTACACCTTC
NA TRBJ2-1 TRBV4-2 TRBD1 CASSQDLGGPSYNEQFF TGTGCCAGCAGCCAAGATCTAGGGGGCCCGTCCTACAATGAGCAGTTCTTC
NA TRBJ1-3 TRBV27 TRBD1 CASSRRGLYGNTIYF TGTGCCAGCAGTCGGAGGGGGCTTTATGGAAACACCATATATTTT
NA TRBJ2-1 TRBV4-1 TRBD2 CARSFAGGRYNEQFF TGCGCCAGGAGCTTTGCGGGGGGCCGGTACAATGAGCAGTTCTTC
NA TRBJ2-2 TRBV27 NA CASSPYGRSRDRELFF TGTGCCAGCAGTCCCTACGGTCGGTCCCGGGACCGGGAGCTGTTTTTT
NA TRBJ2-2 TRBV5-1 TRBD1 CASSSDPADRGSGELFF TGCGCCAGCAGCTCCGATCCGGCGGACAGGGGTTCCGGGGAGCTGTTTTTT
NA TRBJ2-1 TRBV7-9 TRBD2 CASSRPGGGHYNEQFF TGTGCCAGCAGCCGACCCGGGGGGGGCCACTACAATGAGCAGTTCTTC
NA TRBJ2-2 TRBV7-2 TRBD1 CASSPRTGGTGELFF TGTGCCAGCAGCCCAAGGACAGGGGGGACCGGGGAGCTGTTTTTT
few TRBJ2-5 TRBV18 NA CASSPGRGETQYF TGTGCCAGCTCACCCGGGCGTGGGGAGACCCAGTACTTC
NA TRBJ1-6 TRBV3-1/TRBV3-2 NA CASSQEGAQKNSPLHF TGTGCCAGCAGCCAAGAAGGGGCCCAGAAGAATTCACCCCTCCACTTT
NA TRBJ1-4 TRBV6-5 NA CASSYSRLKNEKLFF TGTGCCAGCAGTTACTCGAGGCTCAAGAATGAAAAACTGTTTTTT
few TRBJ2-1 TRBV24-1 TRBD1 CATSGQGARNEQFF TGTGCCACCTCCGGACAGGGAGCCCGCAATGAGCAGTTCTTC
few TRBJ1-4 TRBV30 NA CACLSVITNEKLFF TGTGCCTGTCTCTCCGTGATAACTAATGAAAAACTGTTTTTT
NA TRBJ1-2 TRBV9 NA CASSPRQNGYTF TGTGCCAGCAGCCCCCGACAGAATGGCTACACCTTC
NA TRBJ2-3 TRBV19 TRBD1 CASMGVRTGGGTQYF TGTGCCAGTATGGGTGTGAGGACAGGGGGTGGTACGCAGTATTTT
NA TRBJ1-1 TRBV27 NA CASSFRRNTEAFF TGTGCCAGCAGTTTTAGGCGTAACACTGAAGCTTTCTTT
few TRBJ2-1 TRBV6-5 TRBD1 CASSIRTGGYEQFF TGTGCCAGCAGTATCAGGACAGGGGGATATGAGCAGTTCTTC
NA TRBJ1-2 TRBV5-4 TRBD1 CASSLGGTGNNYGYTF TGTGCCAGCAGCTTGGGGGGGACAGGGAATAACTATGGCTACACCTTC
NA TRBJ2-3 TRBV30 NA CAWSPYTDTQYF TGTGCCTGGAGTCCCTACACAGATACGCAGTATTTT
NA TRBJ2-3 TRBV28 TRBD1 CASRGGQGGGTDTQYF TGTGCCAGCAGAGGAGGACAGGGGGGGGGTACAGATACGCAGTATTTT
NA TRBJ2-4 TRBV27 NA CASSPRVAKNIQYF TGTGCCAGCAGTCCGCGGGTAGCCAAAAACATTCAGTACTTC
NA TRBJ1-4 TRBV5-5 TRBD1 CASSFPTGGEEKLFF TGTGCCAGCAGCTTTCCGACAGGGGGCGAGGAAAAACTGTTTTTT
NA TRBJ2-6 TRBV28 NA CASRSSGANVLTF TGTGCCAGCAGGAGCTCTGGGGCCAACGTCCTGACTTTC
NA TRBJ2-3 TRBV7-2 TRBD2 CASSLGAGVVTDTQYF TGTGCCAGCAGCTTAGGGGCGGGGGTAGTGACAGATACGCAGTATTTT
NA TRBJ2-3 TRBV3-1/TRBV3-2 NA CASSQASTDTQYF TGTGCCAGCAGCCAGGCCAGCACAGATACGCAGTATTTT
NA TRBJ2-2 TRBV7-9 NA CASSLGSNTGELFF TGTGCCAGCAGCTTAGGTTCTAACACCGGGGAGCTGTTTTTT
NA TRBJ2-3 TRBV29-1 TRBD1 CSVGTGKIVDTQYF TGCAGCGTTGGGACAGGGAAGATCGTAGATACGCAGTATTTT
NA TRBJ1-5 TRBV19 TRBD1 CASSLGQGNQPQHF TGTGCCAGTAGTCTCGGACAGGGCAATCAGCCCCAGCATTTT
NA TRBJ2-5 TRBV5-1 TRBD1 CASQTGTGAYQETQYF TGCGCCAGCCAAACCGGGACAGGGGCTTACCAAGAGACCCAGTACTTC
NA TRBJ1-5 TRBV28 NA CASSLSSGVNQPQHF TGTGCCAGCAGTTTATCCTCTGGAGTGAATCAGCCCCAGCATTTT
NA TRBJ1-6 TRBV7-9 NA CASNAGSYSPLHF TGTGCCAGCAACGCAGGATCCTATTCACCCCTCCACTTT
NA TRBJ1-1 TRBV6-5 NA CASRGRTINTEAFF TGTGCCAGCAGAGGACGGACCATAAACACTGAAGCTTTCTTT
NA TRBJ2-1 TRBV5-1 NA CASSWDGTNSYNEQFF TGCGCCAGCAGCTGGGACGGCACGAACTCCTACAATGAGCAGTTCTTC
few TRBJ1-2 TRBV6-5 TRBD1 CASIQGAYDGYTF TGTGCCAGCATCCAGGGGGCGTACGATGGCTACACCTTC
NA TRBJ2-5 TRBV2 NA CASSPWGIKETQYF TGTGCCAGCAGTCCATGGGGTATCAAAGAGACCCAGTACTTC
NA TRBJ1-5 TRBV6-5 NA CASSSGGDGQPQHF TGTGCCAGCAGTTCGGGAGGGGACGGTCAGCCCCAGCATTTT
NA TRBJ1-2 TRBV19 NA CASSPTASGYTF TGTGCCAGTAGTCCAACTGCCAGTGGCTACACCTTC
NA TRBJ2-1 TRBV19 TRBD1 CASSLGTGGPREQFF TGTGCCAGTAGCCTCGGGACAGGGGGCCCAAGGGAGCAGTTCTTC
NA TRBJ1-6 TRBV27 TRBD1 CASRAGGQVYNSPLHF TGTGCCAGCAGAGCTGGGGGACAGGTGTATAATTCACCCCTCCACTTT
NA TRBJ2-1 TRBV6-5 NA CASSRVEQFF TGTGCCAGCAGCCGGGTCGAGCAGTTCTTC
NA TRBJ2-5 TRBV5-6 TRBD1 CASSFGTGGTRTQYF TGTGCCAGCAGCTTCGGGACAGGGGGAACACGGACCCAGTACTTC
few TRBJ2-1 TRBV5-4 TRBD1 CASSRFPSGTGDEQFF TGTGCCAGCAGCAGATTTCCCTCCGGGACAGGGGATGAGCAGTTCTTC
NA TRBJ2-5 TRBV2 NA CATKTDRGGETQYF TGTGCCACCAAAACTGACAGGGGAGGGGAGACCCAGTACTTC
once TRBJ1-5 TRBV6-5 NA CASRPRQEPGPQHF TGTGCCAGCAGACCGAGACAGGAGCCGGGGCCCCAGCATTTT
NA TRBJ2-1 TRBV11-3 TRBD2 CASSRGLAGGNEQFF TGTGCCAGCAGTCGTGGACTAGCGGGGGGGAATGAGCAGTTCTTC
NA TRBJ1-2 TRBV3-1/TRBV3-2 TRBD1 CASSPRDRNHYGYTF TGTGCCAGCAGCCCCCGGGACAGGAATCACTATGGCTACACCTTC
NA TRBJ2-3 TRBV10-1 NA CAMKEINVVLLTDTQYF TGCGCCATGAAAGAAATCAACGTGGTGTTGCTCACAGATACGCAGTATTTT
NA TRBJ1-3 TRBV7-2 NA CASSQMGGYGNTIYF TGTGCCAGCAGCCAAATGGGGGGTTATGGAAACACCATATATTTT
NA TRBJ1-3 TRBV6-5 NA CASTPGRGNTIYF TGTGCCAGCACCCCAGGTCGCGGAAACACCATATATTTT
once TRBJ1-2 TRBV6-5 NA CASSSLGGTYGYTF TGTGCCAGCAGTTCCCTTGGGGGTACCTATGGCTACACCTTC
NA TRBJ1-2 TRBV18 TRBD1 CASSLQGVGIYGYTF TGTGCCAGCTCACTACAGGGGGTCGGGATCTATGGCTACACCTTC
NA TRBJ1-6 TRBV3-1/TRBV3-2 NA CASSLSLNSPLHF TGTGCCAGCAGCCTCAGTCTGAATTCACCCCTCCACTTT